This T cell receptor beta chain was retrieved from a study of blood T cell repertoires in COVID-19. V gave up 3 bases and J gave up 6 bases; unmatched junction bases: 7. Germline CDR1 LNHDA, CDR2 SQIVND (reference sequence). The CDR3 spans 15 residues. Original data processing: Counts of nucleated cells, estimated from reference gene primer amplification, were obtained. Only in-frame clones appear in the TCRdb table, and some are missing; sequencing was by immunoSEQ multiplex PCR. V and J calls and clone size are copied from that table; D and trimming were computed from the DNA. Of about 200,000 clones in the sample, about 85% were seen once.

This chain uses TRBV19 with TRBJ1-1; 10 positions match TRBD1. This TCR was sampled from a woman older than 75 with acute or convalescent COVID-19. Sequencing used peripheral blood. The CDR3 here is CASSMAGQGKAEAFF. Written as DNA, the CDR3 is TGTGCCAGTAGTATGGCGGGACAGGGGAAAGCTGAAGCTTTCTTT.